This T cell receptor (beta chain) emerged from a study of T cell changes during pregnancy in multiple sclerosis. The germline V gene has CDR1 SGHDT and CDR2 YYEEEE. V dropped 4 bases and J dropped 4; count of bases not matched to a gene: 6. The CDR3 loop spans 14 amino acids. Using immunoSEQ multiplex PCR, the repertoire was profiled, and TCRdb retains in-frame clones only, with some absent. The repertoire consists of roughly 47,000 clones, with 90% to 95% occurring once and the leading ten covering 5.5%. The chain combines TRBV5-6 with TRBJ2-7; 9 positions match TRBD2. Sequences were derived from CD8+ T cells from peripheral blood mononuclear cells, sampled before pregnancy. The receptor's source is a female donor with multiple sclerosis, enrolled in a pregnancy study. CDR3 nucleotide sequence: TGTGCCAGCAGCAGCGGGACTAGCAGGTACGAGCAGTACTTC. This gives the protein CASSSGTSRYEQYF.